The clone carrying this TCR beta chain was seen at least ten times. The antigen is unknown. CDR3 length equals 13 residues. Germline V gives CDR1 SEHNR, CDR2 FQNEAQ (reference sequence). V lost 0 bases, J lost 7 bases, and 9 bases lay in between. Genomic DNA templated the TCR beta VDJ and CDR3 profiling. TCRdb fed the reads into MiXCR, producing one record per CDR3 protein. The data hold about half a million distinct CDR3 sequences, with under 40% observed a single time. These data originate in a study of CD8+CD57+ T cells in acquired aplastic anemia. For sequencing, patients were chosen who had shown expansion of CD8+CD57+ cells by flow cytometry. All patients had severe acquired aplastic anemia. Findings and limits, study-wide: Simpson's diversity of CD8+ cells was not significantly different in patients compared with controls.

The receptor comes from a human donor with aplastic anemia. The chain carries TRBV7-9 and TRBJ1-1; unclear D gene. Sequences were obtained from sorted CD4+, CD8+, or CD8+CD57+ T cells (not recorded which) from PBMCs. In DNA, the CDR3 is TGTGCCAGCAGCTTAGCGGGCGTGGGTGAAGCTTTCTTT. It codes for CASSLAGVGEAFF.